This T cell receptor (beta chain) appears in the sequencing data of a study of identical twins. There are many counts of this clonotype. As yet, its antigen is unknown. The CDR3 is 13 amino acids. Trimming stripped 0 bases from V and 3 bases from J, with 6 bases between. CDR1 and CDR2 from the germline V gene are MNHEY and SMNVEV (reference sequence). TCRdb reprocessed the 5' RACE reads via MiXCR and lists one record per CDR3 protein. The table has about 250,000 distinct CDR3 sequences, about 9% seen once. Study findings and constraints: Whereas memory repertoires showed no such difference, abundant cord blood beta clonotypes carried fewer insertions. Twin-shared out-of-frame alpha sequences were enriched for low generation probability. The models systematically underestimated how much out-of-frame TCR alpha was shared in monozygotic twins.

These data are also associated with another study on yellow fever vaccine responses in identical twins.

The sequencing sample was made of CD8+ T cells sorted from blood. The receptor comes from a woman between 18 and 29 years old in good health. The rearrangement uses TRBV27 and TRBJ2-7; unclear D gene. Written as DNA, the CDR3 is TGTGCCAGCAGTTTATCAACCAACTACGAGCAGTACTTC. Its translation is CASSLSTNYEQYF.